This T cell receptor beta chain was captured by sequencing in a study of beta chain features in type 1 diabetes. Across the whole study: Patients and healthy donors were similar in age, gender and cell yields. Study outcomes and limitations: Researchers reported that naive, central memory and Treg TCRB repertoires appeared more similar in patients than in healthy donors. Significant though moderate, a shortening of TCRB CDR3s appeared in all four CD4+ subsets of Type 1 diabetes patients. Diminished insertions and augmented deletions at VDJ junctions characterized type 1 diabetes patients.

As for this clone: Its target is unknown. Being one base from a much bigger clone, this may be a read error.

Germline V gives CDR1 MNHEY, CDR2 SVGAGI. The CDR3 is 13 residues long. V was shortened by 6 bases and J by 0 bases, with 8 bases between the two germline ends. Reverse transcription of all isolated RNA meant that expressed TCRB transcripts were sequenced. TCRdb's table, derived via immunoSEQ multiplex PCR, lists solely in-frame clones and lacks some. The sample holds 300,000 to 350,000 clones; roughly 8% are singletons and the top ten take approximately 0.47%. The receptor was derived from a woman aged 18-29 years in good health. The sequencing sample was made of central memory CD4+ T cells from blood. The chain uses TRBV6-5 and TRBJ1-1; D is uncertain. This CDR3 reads CASSRELNTEAFF. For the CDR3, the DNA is TGTGCCAGCAGCCGAGAGCTGAACACTGAAGCTTTCTTT.